A single sample is the source of the 5 T cell receptor beta chains below, sequenced in a study of blood T cells in healthy people across ages. Then a second PCR, running roughly 6 to 11 cycles, was carried out with a sample-barcoded 5' primer and a J-beta primer mix. TCRdb called the 5' RACE reads again in MiXCR, with one record for every CDR3 protein. This sample has 800,000 or so distinct CDR3 sequences, with about 47% found just once. The specimen was blood. These receptors were taken from a man older than 75 in good health.

This chain joins TRBV6-1 and TRBJ2-3, with a tentative D call TRBD2 (6 bases). The CDR3 covers 14 residues. CDR1 and CDR2 (germline): MNHNS, SASEGT. Trimming cost V 8 bases and J 6 bases, with 18 bases left between them. For the CDR3, the DNA is TGTGCCAGCCCTGATGGCGGGGTGGGGGATACGCAGTATTTT. It yields the protein CASPDGGVGDTQYF.

This clonotype was observed a handful of times. This rearrangement joins TRBV12-3 or TRBV12-4 to TRBJ1-5, with D perhaps TRBD1 (5 bases). With 5 bases removed from V and 1 base from J, the gap between germline ends came to 15 bases. The CDR3 has 16 residues. The DNA of the CDR3 is TGTGCCAGCAGTCCGCGGCAGGGATGGAGCAATCAGCCCCAGCATTTT. This encodes CASSPRQGWSNQPQHF.

This clonotype was counted only a few times. The chain carries TRBV14 and TRBJ1-1; weak D call: TRBD1 (6 bases). Trimming removed 4 bases at V and 4 bases at J, with 19 bases between. The germline V gene has CDR1 SGHDN and CDR2 FVKESK. The CDR3 extends over 16 amino acids. CDR3 nucleotide sequence: TGTGCCAGCAGCCTAAAGGGGGGACCCGGCGGCACTGAAGCTTTCTTT. Translation: CASSLKGGPGGTEAFF.

The V and J genes are TRBV5-1 and TRBJ2-7; 7 nucleotides agree with TRBD2. This CDR3 has 17 residues. V shed 4 bases and J 2 bases; nucleotides not matched to a gene: 15. Germline loops: CDR1 SGHRS, CDR2 YFSETQ. In nucleotides, the CDR3 is TGCGCCAGCAGCCCGCGTGTGCTATCGCGGGAGCCCTACGAGCAGTACTTC. It yields the protein CASSPRVLSREPYEQYF.

The CDR3 loop reads CSGERVAGYNEQFF. CDR3 bases: TGCAGTGGGGAAAGGGTAGCGGGTTACAATGAGCAGTTCTTC. The V gene is TRBV20-1, the J gene TRBJ2-1, with TRBD2 matching over 7 bases. CDR1 is DFQATT, CDR2 SNEGSKA, per germline (reference sequence). Losses at the gene ends were 7 bases for V and 4 bases for J; bases not matched to a gene: 10. The CDR3 loop spans 14 amino acids.